This T cell receptor (beta chain) derives from a study of response to subunit inactivated influenza vaccine (dated by TCRdb to the late 2010s). About the study as a whole: To follow how T cells responded to a trivalent subunit inactivated influenza vaccine, the researchers relied on deep quantitative profiling of the T cell receptor repertoire.

V has 6 bases trimmed and J has 3 bases trimmed; junction bases matching no gene number 5. The CDR3, cysteine through phenylalanine, is 14 amino acids long. This entry keeps only the CDR3 DNA: 42 bases, framed from base 1. This clonotype showed up just a few times. Its antigen remains undetermined. Base qualities are missing; no much larger clone stands one base away. The study at large found these results: The authors proposed that each seasonal influenza vaccination may bring in only a limited number of new T cells.

The method behind the library was RT-PCR. The reads were generated on an Illumina HiSeq 2500. TCRdb reprocessed the public reads (quality trimming at Q25 with fastp, clone calling with MiXCR) and kept in-frame beta chains. When rows share a CDR3 protein, they turn into one entry using the most common DNA and genes. Recorded for this sample are hundreds of thousands of distinct CDR3 sequences; 15% to 18% of them occurred a single time. Under 14% of the sample belongs to the ten largest clones. The TCR originated in a man between 45 and 60 years old who received an inactivated influenza vaccine. Donor details come from another sample of the same person, matched by shared clones. The specimen was PBMCs from blood, collected 11 to 12 days after vaccination. The chain is made from TRBV12-3 or TRBV12-4 and TRBJ1-5; 7 bases in the middle match TRBD1. The sequenced DNA is TGTGCCAGCAGGCAGGGACAGTACAATCAGCCCCAGCATTTT. This encodes CASRQGQYNQPQHF.